The subject of this entry is one T cell receptor (beta chain). What it recognizes is unknown. With 0 bases removed from V and 4 bases from J, the gap between germline ends came to 9 bases. The CDR3 has 15 residues. The germline gives CDR1 KGHSH, CDR2 LQKENI. These data are taken from a study of cytomegalovirus exposure and HLA in healthy donors. Study results and limitations: Relative to the approximately 700-donor mean, N-insertions were reportedly fewer in an Asian-associated ancestry cluster in a later analysis.

With 60 Vbeta and 13 Jbeta primers, the PCR was carried out. TCRdb's copy holds only in-frame clones and misses some; the assay was immunoSEQ multiplex PCR. The sample yields about 190,000 clones, about four fifths seen once. This receptor was obtained from a man aged 30-40 years in good health and CMV-seropositive. This chain connects TRBV18 to TRBJ2-2; a weak D match, TRBD2 (6 bases). The sequenced sample was PBMCs. CDR3 nucleotide sequence: TGTGCCAGCTCACCACCCGGGGGTCCCACCGGGGAGCTGTTTTTT. This codes for CASSPPGGPTGELFF.